Below, 2 T cell receptor beta chains from the same sample are listed, as sequenced in a study of cytomegalovirus exposure and HLA in healthy donors (dated by TCRdb to 2017 to 2019). Library preparation was by the immunoSEQ multiplex PCR assay. The multiplex PCR relied on a mix of 60 forward primers for TCR Vbeta segments and 13 reverse primers for TCR Jbeta segments. The table was pulled from immuneACCESS by TCRdb, which kept in-frame rearrangements only. Such tables lose some clones; where checked, under half of the loss comes from unresolved V genes, and the rest has no known cause. This sample gives 40,000 or so clones in total; approximately 86% of them show up just once. The ten largest clones take up approximately 8% of the sample. Sequencing input: PBMCs. The receptors shown here come from a woman in her thirties or forties in good health and CMV-seropositive.

The chain couples TRBV5-1 to TRBJ2-3; 10 bases are shared with TRBD2. Germline V gives CDR1 SGHRS, CDR2 YFSETQ. V lost 5 bases, J lost 4 bases, and 4 bases stayed unmatched. This CDR3 spans 14 amino acids. The CDR3 loop is CASRMLAGADTQYF. CDR3 in DNA: TGCGCCAGCAGAATGCTAGCGGGAGCAGATACGCAGTATTTT. The variable domain in full, completed from reference TRBV5-1 and TRBJ2-3, reads KAGVTQTPRYLIKTRGQQVTLSCSPISGHRSVSWYQQTPGQGLQFLFEYFSETQRNKGNFPGRFSGRQFSNSRSEMNVSTLELGDSALYLCASRMLAGADTQYFGPGTRLTVL.

With respect to this clone: Germline is not matched at one junction end, which may reflect a read error. The V gene is TRBV10-3, the J gene TRBJ2-1; 7 bases map to TRBD1. Looked up from germline, CDR1 is ENHRY and CDR2 is SYGVKD. The CDR3 covers 15 residues. Here the CDR3 reads CASSYSTQGENEQFF. As DNA, the CDR3 is TGTGCCAGCAGTTACTCGACCCAGGGGGAAAATGAGCAGTTCTTC.